This T cell receptor beta chain is drawn from a study of blood T cell repertoires in COVID-19. Study context: Some COVID-19 samples were acute and others convalescent; all came from the United States, Italy and Spain.

From germline, CDR1 is MNHEY and CDR2 SVGEGT. The ends were cut back, 2 bases at V and 0 bases at J, with 7 bases in the middle. CDR3 size: 14 residues. The data were produced by immunoSEQ multiplex PCR, yet TCRdb's version contains in-frame clones alone and is incomplete. The sample holds 310,000 or so clones, about 91% seen once. The sequence came from a man aged 30 to 45 with COVID-19, enrolled during active disease. This chain uses TRBV6-2 or TRBV6-3 with TRBJ1-1; tentatively, D is TRBD1 (6 bases). Source material: peripheral blood. The CDR3 here is CASSYGTLNTEAFF. In nucleotides, the CDR3 is TGTGCCAGCAGTTACGGGACACTGAACACTGAAGCTTTCTTT.